The clone carrying this T cell receptor (beta chain) was detected once. Its antigen is currently unknown. The CDR3 is made up of 16 amino acids. This sample is drawn from a study of T cell responses to AZD1222 COVID-19 vaccine. Across the whole study: Recipients boosted at about 4 weeks or about 12 weeks are pooled.

General study points: Seropositive AZD1222 recipients at baseline numbered only 6 or 7. Scientists sampled the repertoires only once the peak T cell response had passed.

The table came from immunoSEQ multiplex PCR; TCRdb's copy has only in-frame clones and leaves some out. Counted here are fewer than 200,000 clones, 92% occurring once; the ten biggest clones make up less than 11%. The sample in question was peripheral blood, obtained on day 0 of AZD1222 vaccination. This clonotype was sampled from an adult in good health. The chain recombines TRBV21-1 with TRBJ2-7; the table's TRBD2 call for D was not verified on the DNA. TRBV21-1 is recorded as a pseudogene. The CDR3 is CASSKVGLAGGYEQYV. The DNA of the CDR3 is TGTGCCAGCAGCAAAGTAGGTCTAGCGGGGGGATACGAGCAGTACGTC.